This T cell receptor (beta chain) was observed in a study of glioma-infiltrating T cells. Study-wide background: WHO grade II oligodendrogliomas or astrocytomas, plus non-recurrent WHO grade IV glioblastomas, were sampled. Study-wide results and limits: Gliomas, especially low-grade, showed above-expected tissue-blood divergence; non-neoplastic patients showed below. Shared blood CDR3 signature motifs marked patients with low tissue-blood divergence.

As to this clonotype: Its antigen is still unknown. Given a much more abundant clone one base away, this may be a read error.

CDR1 is MNHEY, CDR2 SVGEGT, per germline. The CDR3 is made up of 14 amino acids. Amplification of TCR alpha and beta CDR3 regions from RNA used iRepertoire nested multiplex PCR. One-step reverse transcription and amplification started from about 100-400 ng of tissue mRNA or PBMC total RNA. TCRdb itself ran the multiplex PCR reads through MiXCR, one entry per CDR3 protein. Of fewer than 500,000 distinct CDR3 sequences detected, roughly two fifths appear once; the ten largest clones hold 12%. Sequencing used glioma tissue, nonneoplastic brain tissue, or PBMCs (not recorded which). The chain is built from TRBV6-2 or TRBV6-3 and TRBJ2-7, with 11 bases aligning to TRBD2. The TCR originated in a human donor with low-grade glioma or glioblastoma, undergoing nonglioma brain surgery, or in good health (not recorded which). CDR3 bases: TGTGTCAGCAGTACTAGCGGGAGAGGTTACGAGCAGTACTTC. It yields the protein CVSSTSGRGYEQYF.